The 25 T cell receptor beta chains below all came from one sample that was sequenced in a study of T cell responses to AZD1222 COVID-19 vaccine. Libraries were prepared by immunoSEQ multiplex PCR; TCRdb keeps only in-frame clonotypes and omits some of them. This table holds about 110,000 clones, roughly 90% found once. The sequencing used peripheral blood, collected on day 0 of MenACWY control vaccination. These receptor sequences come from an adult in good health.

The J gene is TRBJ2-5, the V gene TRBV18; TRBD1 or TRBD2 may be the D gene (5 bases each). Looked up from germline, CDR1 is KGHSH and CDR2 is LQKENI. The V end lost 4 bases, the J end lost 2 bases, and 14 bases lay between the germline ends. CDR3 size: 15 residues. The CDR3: CASSLWGPRQETQYF. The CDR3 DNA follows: TGTGCCAGCTCACTATGGGGACCCCGGCAAGAGACCCAGTACTTC.

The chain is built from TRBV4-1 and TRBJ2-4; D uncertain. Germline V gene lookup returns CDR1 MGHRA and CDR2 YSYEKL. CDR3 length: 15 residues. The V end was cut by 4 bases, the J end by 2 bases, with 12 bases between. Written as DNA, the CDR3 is TGCGCCAGCAGCCCAGGCGGACCTCCCAAAAACATTCAGTACTTC. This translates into CASSPGGPPKNIQYF.

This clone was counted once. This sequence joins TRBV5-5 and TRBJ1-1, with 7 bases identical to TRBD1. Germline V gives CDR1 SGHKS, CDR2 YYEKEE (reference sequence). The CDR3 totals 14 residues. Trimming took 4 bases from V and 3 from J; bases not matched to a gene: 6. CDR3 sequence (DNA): TGTGCCAGCAGCCAGGGACAGACTTACACTGAAGCTTTCTTT. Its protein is CASSQGQTYTEAFF. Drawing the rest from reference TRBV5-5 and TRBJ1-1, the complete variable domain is DAGVTQSPTHLIKTRGQQVTLRCSPISGHKSVSWYQQVLGQGPQFIFQYYEKEERGRGNFPDRFSARQFPNYSSELNVNALLLGDSALYLCASSQGQTYTEAFFGQGTRLTVV.

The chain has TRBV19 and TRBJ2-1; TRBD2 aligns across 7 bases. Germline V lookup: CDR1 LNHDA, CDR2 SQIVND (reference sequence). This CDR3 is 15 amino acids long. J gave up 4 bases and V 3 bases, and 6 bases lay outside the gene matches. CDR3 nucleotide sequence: TGTGCCAGTAGTATTTTAGCGGGCAGGTACAATGAGCAGTTCTTC. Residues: CASSILAGRYNEQFF.

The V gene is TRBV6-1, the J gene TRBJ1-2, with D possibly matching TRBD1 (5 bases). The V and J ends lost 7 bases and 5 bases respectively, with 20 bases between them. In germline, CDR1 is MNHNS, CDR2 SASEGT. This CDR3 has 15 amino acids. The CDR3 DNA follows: TGTGCCAGCAACCCAGGGCCCCGGCATCCTTATGGCTACACCTTC. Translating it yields CASNPGPRHPYGYTF.

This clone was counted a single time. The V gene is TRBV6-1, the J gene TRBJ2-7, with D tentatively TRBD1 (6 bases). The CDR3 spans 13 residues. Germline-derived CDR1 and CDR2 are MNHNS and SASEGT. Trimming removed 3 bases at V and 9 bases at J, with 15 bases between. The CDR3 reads CASSENTDRPQYF. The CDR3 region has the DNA TGTGCCAGCAGTGAGAATACGGACAGACCGCAGTACTTC.

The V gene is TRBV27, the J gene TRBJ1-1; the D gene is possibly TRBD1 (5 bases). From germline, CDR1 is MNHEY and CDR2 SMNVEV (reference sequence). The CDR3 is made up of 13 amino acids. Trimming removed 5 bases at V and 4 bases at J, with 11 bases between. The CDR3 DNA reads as TGTGCCAGCAGTCCTTCAGGGTCCACTGAAGCTTTCTTT. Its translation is CASSPSGSTEAFF.

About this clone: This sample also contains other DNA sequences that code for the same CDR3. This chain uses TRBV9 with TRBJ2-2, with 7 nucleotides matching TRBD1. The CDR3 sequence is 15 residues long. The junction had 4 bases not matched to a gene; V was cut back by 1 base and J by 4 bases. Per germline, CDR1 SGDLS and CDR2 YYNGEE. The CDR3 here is CASSVKGASTGELFF. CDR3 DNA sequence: TGTGCCAGCAGCGTAAAGGGGGCCAGCACCGGGGAGCTGTTTTTT.

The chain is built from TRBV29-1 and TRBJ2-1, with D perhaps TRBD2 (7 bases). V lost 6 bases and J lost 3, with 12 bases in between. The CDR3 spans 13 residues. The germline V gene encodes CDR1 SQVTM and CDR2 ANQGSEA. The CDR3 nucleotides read TGCAGCGTGGCGGGGGCCCTCTACAATGAGCAGTTCTTC. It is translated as CSVAGALYNEQFF.

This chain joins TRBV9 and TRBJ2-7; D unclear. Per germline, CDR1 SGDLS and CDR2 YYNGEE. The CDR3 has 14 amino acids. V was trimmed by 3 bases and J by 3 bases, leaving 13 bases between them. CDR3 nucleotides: TGTGCCAGCAGCGAGGGTTTGTTGGGCTACGAGCAGTACTTC. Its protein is CASSEGLLGYEQYF.

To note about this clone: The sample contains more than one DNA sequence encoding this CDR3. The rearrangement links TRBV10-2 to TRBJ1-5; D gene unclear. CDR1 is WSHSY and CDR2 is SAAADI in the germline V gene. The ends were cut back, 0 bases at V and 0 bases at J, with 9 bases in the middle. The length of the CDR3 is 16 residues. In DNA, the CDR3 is TGCGCCAGCAGTGAGTCGCCTGGGAATAGCAATCAGCCCCAGCATTTT. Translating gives CASSESPGNSNQPQHF.

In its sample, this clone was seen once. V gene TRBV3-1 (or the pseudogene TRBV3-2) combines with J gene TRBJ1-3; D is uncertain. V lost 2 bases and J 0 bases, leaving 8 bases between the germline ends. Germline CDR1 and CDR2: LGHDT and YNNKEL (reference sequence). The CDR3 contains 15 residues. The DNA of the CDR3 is TGTGCCAGCAGCCAACAGAGAAACTCTGGAAACACCATATATTTT. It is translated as CASSQQRNSGNTIYF.

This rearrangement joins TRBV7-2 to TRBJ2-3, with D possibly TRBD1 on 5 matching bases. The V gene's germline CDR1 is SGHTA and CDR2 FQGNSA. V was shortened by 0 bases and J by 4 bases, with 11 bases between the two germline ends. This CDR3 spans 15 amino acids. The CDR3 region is CASSLAPVRADTQYF. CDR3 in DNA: TGTGCCAGCAGCTTAGCCCCGGTCAGGGCAGATACGCAGTATTTT.

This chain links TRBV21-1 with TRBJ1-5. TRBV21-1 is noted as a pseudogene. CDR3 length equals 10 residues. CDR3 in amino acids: CASSSEPQHF. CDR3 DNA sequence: TGTGCCAGCAGCTCGGAGCCCCAGCATTTT.

CDR3: CAISEGLNTQYF. The CDR3 nucleotides are TGTGCCATCAGTGAAGGGTTGAATACGCAGTATTTT. This sequence joins TRBV10-3 and TRBJ2-3; D gene ambiguous. From germline, CDR1 is ENHRY and CDR2 SYGVKD. V was pared by 3 bases and J by 7 bases, with 8 bases between. The CDR3 loop spans 12 amino acids.

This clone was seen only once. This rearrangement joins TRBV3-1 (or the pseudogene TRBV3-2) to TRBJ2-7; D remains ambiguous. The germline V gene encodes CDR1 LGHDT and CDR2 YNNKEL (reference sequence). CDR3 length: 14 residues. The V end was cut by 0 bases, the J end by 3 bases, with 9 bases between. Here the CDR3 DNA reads TGTGCCAGCAGCCAAGAAGTGGGATACTACGAGCAGTACTTC. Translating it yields CASSQEVGYYEQYF.

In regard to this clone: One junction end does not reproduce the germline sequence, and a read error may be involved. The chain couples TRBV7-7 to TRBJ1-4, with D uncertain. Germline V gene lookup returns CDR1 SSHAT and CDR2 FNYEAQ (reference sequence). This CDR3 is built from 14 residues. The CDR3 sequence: CASSEAGINEKLFF. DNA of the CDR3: TGTGCTAGCAGTGAGGCAGGAATTAATGAAAAACTGTTTTTT. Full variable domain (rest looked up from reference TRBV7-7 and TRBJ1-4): GAGVSQSPRYKVTKRGQDVTLRCDPISSHATLYWYQQALGQGPEFLTYFNYEAQPDKSGLPSDRFSAERPEGSISTLTIQRTEQRDSAMYRCASSEAGINEKLFFGSGTQLSVL.

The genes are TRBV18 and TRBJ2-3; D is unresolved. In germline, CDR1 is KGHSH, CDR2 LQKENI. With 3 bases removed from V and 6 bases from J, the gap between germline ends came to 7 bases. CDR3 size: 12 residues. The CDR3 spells CASSPTADTQYF. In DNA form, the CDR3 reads TGTGCCAGCTCACCCACTGCGGATACGCAGTATTTT.

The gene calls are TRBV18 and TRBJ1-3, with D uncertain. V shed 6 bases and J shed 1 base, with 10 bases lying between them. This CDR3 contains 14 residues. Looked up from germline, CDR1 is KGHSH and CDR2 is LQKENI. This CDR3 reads CASSQLDSGNTIYF. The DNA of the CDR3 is TGTGCCAGCTCCCAACTGGATTCTGGAAACACCATATATTTT.

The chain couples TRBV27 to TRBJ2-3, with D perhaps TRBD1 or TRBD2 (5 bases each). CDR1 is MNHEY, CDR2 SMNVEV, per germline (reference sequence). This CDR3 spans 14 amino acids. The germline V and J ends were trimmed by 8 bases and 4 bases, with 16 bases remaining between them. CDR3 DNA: TGTGCCAGCCGGGACCCCGGGTCCGCAGATACGCAGTATTTT. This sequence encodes CASRDPGSADTQYF.

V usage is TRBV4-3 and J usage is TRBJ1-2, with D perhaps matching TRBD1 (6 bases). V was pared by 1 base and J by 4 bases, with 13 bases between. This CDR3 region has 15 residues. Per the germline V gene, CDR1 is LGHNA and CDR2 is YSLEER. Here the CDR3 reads CASSQGGAETYGYTF. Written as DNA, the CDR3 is TGCGCCAGCAGCCAAGGGGGGGCAGAAACCTATGGCTACACCTTC.

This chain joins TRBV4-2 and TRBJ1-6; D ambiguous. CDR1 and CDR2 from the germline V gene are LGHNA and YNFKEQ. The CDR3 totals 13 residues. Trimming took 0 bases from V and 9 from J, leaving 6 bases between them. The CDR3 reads CASSQELSSPLHF. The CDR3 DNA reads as TGTGCCAGCAGCCAAGAGTTGAGTTCACCCCTCCACTTT.

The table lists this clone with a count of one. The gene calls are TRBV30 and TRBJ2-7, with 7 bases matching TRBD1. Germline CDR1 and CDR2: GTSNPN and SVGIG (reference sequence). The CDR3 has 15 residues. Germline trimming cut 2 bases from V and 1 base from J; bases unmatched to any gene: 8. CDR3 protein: CAWSLTRGWSYEQYF. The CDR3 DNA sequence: TGTGCCTGGAGTCTCACCAGGGGGTGGTCCTACGAGCAGTACTTC. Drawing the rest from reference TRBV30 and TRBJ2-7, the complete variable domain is SQTIHQWPATLVQPVGSPLSLECTVEGTSNPNLYWYRQAAGRGLQLLFYSVGIGQISSEVPQNLSASRPQDRQFILSSKKLLLSDSGFYLCAWSLTRGWSYEQYFGPGTRLTVT.

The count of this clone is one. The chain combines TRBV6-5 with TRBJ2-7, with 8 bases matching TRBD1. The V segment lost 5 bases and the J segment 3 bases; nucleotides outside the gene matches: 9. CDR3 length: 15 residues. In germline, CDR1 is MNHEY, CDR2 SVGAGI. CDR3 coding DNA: TGTGCCAGCAGTCCCGGACAGGGCCTCCTCTACGAGCAGTACTTC. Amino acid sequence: CASSPGQGLLYEQYF.

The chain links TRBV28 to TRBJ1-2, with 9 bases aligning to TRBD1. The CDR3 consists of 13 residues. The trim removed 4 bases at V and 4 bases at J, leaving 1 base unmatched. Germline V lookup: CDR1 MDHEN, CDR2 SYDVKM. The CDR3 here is CASSWTGAYGYTF. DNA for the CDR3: TGTGCCAGCAGTTGGACAGGGGCCTATGGCTACACCTTC.